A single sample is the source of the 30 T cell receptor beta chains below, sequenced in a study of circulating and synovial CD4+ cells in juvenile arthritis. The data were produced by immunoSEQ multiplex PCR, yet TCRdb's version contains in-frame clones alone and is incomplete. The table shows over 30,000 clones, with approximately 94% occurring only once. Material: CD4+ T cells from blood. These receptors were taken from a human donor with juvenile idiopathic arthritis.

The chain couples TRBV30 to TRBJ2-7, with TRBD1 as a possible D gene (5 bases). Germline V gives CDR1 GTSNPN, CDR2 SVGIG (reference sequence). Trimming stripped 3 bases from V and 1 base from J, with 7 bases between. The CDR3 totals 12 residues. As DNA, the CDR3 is TGTGCCTGGAGGGACAATTCCTACGAGCAGTACTTC. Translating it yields CAWRDNSYEQYF.

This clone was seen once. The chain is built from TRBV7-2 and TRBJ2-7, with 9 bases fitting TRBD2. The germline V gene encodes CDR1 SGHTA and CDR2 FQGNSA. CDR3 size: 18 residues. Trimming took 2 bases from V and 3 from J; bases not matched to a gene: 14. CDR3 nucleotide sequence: TGTGCCAGCAGCTTAAAGGGAGTCGGCGGGGGGGCTATCTACGAGCAGTACTTC. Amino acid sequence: CASSLKGVGGGAIYEQYF. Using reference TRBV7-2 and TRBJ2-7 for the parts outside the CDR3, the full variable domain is GAGVSQSPSNKVTEKGKDVELRCDPISGHTALYWYRQSLGQGLEFLIYFQGNSAPDKSGLPSDRFSAERTGGSVSTLTIQRTQQEDSAVYLCASSLKGVGGGAIYEQYFGPGTRLTVT.

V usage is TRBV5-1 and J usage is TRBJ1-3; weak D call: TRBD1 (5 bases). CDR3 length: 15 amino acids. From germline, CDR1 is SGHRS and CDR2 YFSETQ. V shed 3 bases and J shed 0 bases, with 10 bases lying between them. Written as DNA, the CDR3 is TGCGCCAGCAGCTCCACCAGGGACTCTGGAAACACCATATATTTT. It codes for CASSSTRDSGNTIYF.

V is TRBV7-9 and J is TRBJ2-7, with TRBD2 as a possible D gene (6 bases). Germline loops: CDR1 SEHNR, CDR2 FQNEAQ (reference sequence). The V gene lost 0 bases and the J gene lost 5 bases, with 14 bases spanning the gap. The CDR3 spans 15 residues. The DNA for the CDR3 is TGTGCCAGCAGCTTAGCCGGGGGATACTTGAACGAGCAGTACTTC. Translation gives CASSLAGGYLNEQYF.

The CDR3 DNA reads TGTGCCAGCAGCCCCCTAAGCGCTGAGCAGTTCTTC. Translating it yields CASSPLSAEQFF. V and J are TRBV5-4 and TRBJ2-1; D unclear. The ends were cut back, 4 bases at V and 9 bases at J, with 11 bases in the middle. This CDR3 spans 12 amino acids. Germline CDR1 is SGHNT and CDR2 is YYREEE (reference sequence).

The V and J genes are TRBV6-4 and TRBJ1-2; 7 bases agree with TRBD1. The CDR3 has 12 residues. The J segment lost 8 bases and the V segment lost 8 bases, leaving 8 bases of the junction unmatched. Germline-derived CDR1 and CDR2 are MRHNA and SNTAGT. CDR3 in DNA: TGTGCCAGCTCCGACAGGGTTGGGGGCTACACCTTC. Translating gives CASSDRVGGYTF.

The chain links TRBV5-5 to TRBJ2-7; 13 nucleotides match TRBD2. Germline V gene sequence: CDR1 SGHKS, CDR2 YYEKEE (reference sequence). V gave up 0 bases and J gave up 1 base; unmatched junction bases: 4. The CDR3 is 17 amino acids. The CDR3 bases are TGTGCCAGCAGCTTGGAAGGACTAGCGGGGGCTTCCTACGAGCAGTACTTC. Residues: CASSLEGLAGASYEQYF.

The CDR3: CASSKQGIDTDTQYF. CDR3 bases: TGTGCCAGCAGTAAACAGGGGATCGACACAGATACGCAGTATTTT. The V gene is TRBV6-6, the J gene TRBJ2-3; 7 bases agree with TRBD1. With 5 bases clipped from V and 2 bases from J, the junction kept 7 bases outside the gene matches. The CDR3 has 15 amino acids. Per the germline V gene, CDR1 is MNHNY and CDR2 is SVGAGI (reference sequence).

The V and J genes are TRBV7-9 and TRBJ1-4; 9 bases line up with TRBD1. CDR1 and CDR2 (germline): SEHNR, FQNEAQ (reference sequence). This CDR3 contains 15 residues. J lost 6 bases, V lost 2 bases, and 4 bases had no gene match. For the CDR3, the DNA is TGTGCCAGCAGCTTAAGGGGACAGGGAGATGAAAAACTGTTTTTT. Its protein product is CASSLRGQGDEKLFF.

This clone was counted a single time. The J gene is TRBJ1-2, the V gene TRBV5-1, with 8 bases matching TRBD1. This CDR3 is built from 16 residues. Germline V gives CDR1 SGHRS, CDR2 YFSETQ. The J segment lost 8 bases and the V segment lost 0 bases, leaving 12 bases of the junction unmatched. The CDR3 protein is CASSLVGAQGVEGYTF. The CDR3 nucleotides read TGCGCCAGCAGCTTGGTGGGCGCACAGGGGGTGGAGGGCTACACCTTC.

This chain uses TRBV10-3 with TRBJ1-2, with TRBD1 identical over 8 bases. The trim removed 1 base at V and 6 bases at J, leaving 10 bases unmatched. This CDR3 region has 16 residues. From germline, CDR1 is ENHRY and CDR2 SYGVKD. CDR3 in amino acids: CAISEWGNRGFHGYTF. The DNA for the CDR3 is TGTGCCATCAGTGAGTGGGGGAACAGGGGGTTTCATGGCTACACCTTC.

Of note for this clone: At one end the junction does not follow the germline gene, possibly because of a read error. CDR3 sequence reads: CAGSQFGGVDTEAFF. The DNA of the CDR3 is TGTGCCGGCAGCCAATTTGGGGGGGTGGACACTGAAGCTTTCTTT. The J gene is TRBJ1-1, the V gene TRBV14, with a weak D call TRBD1 (5 bases). This CDR3 spans 15 amino acids. The germline V gene encodes CDR1 SGHDN and CDR2 FVKESK.

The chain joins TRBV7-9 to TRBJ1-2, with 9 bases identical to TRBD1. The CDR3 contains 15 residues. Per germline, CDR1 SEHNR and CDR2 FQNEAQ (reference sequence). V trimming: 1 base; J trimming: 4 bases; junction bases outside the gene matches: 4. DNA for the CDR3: TGTGCCAGCAGCTTAGTGACAGGGGGATTCTATGGCTACACCTTC. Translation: CASSLVTGGFYGYTF.

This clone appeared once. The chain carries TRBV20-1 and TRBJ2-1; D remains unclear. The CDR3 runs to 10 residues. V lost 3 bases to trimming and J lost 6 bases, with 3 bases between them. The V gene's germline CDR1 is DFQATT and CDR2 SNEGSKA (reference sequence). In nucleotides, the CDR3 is TGCAGTGCTAGTCTCAATGAGCAGTTCTTC. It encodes CSASLNEQFF.

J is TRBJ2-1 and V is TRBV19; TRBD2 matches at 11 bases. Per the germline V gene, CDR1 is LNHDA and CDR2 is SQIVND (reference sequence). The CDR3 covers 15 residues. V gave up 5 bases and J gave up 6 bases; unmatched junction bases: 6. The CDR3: CASSPGLAGRNEQFF. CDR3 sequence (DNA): TGTGCCAGTAGTCCCGGACTAGCGGGTCGCAATGAGCAGTTCTTC.

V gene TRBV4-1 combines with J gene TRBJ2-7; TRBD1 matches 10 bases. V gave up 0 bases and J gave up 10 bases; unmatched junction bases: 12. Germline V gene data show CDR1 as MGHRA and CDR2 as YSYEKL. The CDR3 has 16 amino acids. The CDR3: CASSQDGDRGSLPQYF. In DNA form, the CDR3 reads TGCGCCAGCAGCCAAGATGGGGACAGGGGATCCCTTCCCCAGTACTTC.

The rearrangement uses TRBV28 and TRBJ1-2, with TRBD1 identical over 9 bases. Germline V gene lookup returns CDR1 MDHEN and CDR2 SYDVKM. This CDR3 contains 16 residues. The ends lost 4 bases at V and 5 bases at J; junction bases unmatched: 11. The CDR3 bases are TGTGCCAGCAGTTCCTATGACAGGGGGTGGGGGTATGGCTACACCTTC. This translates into CASSSYDRGWGYGYTF.

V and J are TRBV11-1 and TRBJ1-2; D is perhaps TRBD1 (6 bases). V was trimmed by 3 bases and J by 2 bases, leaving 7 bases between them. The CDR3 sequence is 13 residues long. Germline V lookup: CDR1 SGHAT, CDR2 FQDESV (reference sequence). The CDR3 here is CASSFGQNYGYTF. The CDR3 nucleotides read TGTGCCAGCAGCTTCGGACAGAACTATGGCTACACCTTC.

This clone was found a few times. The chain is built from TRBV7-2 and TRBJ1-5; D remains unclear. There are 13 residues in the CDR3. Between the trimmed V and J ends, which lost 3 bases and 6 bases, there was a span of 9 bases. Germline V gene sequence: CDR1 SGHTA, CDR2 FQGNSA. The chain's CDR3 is CASSFTEGQPQHF. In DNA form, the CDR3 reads TGTGCCAGCAGCTTCACGGAGGGTCAGCCCCAGCATTTT.

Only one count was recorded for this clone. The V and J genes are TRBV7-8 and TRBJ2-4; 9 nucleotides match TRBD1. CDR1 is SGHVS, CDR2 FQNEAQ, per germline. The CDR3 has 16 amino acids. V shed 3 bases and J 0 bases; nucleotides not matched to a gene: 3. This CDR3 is CASSFGTGIAKNIQYF. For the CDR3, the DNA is TGTGCCAGCAGCTTTGGGACAGGGATAGCCAAAAACATTCAGTACTTC.

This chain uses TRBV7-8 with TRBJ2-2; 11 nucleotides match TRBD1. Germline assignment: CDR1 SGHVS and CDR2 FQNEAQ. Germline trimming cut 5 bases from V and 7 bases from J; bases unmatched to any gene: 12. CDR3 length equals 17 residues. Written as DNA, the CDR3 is TGTGCCAGCAGCAGGCTACTACCGGGACAGGGGGTCGGGGAGCTGTTTTTT. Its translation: CASSRLLPGQGVGELFF.

The CDR3 region has the DNA TGTGCCAGCACCGACGGGGGGGGGAATGAAAAACTGTTTTTT. It yields the protein CASTDGGGNEKLFF. The chain carries TRBV5-4 and TRBJ1-4, with a tentative D call TRBD1 (5 bases). The CDR3 has 14 residues. The V end lost 6 bases, the J end lost 5 bases, and 14 bases lay between the germline ends. The germline V gene encodes CDR1 SGHNT and CDR2 YYREEE (reference sequence).

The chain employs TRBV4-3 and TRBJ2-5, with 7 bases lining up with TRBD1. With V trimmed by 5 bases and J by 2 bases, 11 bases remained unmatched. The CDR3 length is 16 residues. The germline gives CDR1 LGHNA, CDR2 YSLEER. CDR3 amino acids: CASSKGGRGSQETQYF. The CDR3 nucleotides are TGCGCCAGCAGCAAAGGGGGCAGGGGGTCACAAGAGACCCAGTACTTC.

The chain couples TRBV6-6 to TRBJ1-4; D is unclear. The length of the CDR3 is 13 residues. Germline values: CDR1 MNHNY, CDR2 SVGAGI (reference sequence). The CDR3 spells CASVPGSREKLFF. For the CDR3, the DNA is TGTGCAAGCGTTCCGGGGTCTCGTGAAAAACTGTTTTTT.

CDR3 nucleotides: TGTGCCAGTAGTGGGAGGGGGACAGGGGTCACAGATACGCAGTATTTT. Translation gives CASSGRGTGVTDTQYF. The chain combines TRBV19 with TRBJ2-3, with TRBD1 identical over 10 bases. This CDR3 spans 16 amino acids. Per germline, CDR1 LNHDA and CDR2 SQIVND (reference sequence). The trim removed 5 bases at V and 2 bases at J, leaving 7 bases unmatched.

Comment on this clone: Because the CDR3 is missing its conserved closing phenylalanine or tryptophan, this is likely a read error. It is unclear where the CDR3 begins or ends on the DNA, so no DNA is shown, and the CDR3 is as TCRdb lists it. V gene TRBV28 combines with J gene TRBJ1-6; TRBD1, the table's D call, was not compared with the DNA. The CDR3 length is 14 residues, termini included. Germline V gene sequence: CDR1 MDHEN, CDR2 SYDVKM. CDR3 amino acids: CASRVGQGGSPPHL.

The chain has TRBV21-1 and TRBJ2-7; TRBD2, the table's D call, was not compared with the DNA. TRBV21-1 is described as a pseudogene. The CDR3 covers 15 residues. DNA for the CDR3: TGTGCCAGCAGCAAAGAGCGGGACACCCATCAAGAGCAGTACTTC. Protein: CASSKERDTHQEQYF.

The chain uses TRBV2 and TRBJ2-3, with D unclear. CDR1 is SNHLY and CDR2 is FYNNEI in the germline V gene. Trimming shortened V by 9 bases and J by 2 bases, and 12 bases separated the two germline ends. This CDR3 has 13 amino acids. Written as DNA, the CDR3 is TGTGCCAGTGCGGCCGATCCCACAGATACGCAGTATTTT. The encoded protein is CASAADPTDTQYF.

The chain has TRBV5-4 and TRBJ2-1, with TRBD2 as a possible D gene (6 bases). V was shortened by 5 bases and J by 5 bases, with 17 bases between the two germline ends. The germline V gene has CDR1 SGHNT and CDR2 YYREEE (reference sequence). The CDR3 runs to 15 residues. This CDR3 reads CASSLPQGGDNEQFF. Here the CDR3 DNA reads TGTGCCAGCAGTTTACCCCAAGGAGGGGACAATGAGCAGTTCTTC.

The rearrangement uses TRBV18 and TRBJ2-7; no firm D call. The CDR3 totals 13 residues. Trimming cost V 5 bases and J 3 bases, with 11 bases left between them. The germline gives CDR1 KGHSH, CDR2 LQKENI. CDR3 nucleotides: TGTGCCAGCTCAAATAGAGTGAACTACGAGCAGTACTTC. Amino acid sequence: CASSNRVNYEQYF.